The 27 T cell receptor beta chains listed next were all sequenced from one sample in a study of blood T cell repertoires in COVID-19. Sequenced by immunoSEQ multiplex PCR; TCRdb stores in-frame clones only, minus some. The repertoire holds 250,000 to 350,000 clones, with around nine tenths as singletons. Input material: PBMCs or T cells enriched from blood (not recorded which). Source of these receptors: a woman aged 25-40 years who had recovered from COVID-19.

Only one count was recorded for this clone. This chain uses TRBV2 with TRBJ2-5; 7 nucleotides agree with TRBD1. Germline values: CDR1 SNHLY, CDR2 FYNNEI. The CDR3 is 14 residues long. The V segment lost 6 bases and the J segment 5 bases; nucleotides outside the gene matches: 9. The CDR3 DNA follows: TGTGCCAGCAGGAGGGGGCCCCGCATGGAGACCCAGTACTTC. It codes for CASRRGPRMETQYF.

The chain has TRBV11-2 and TRBJ1-2; perhaps TRBD1 as D (6 bases). The CDR3 is 14 residues long. The germline V and J ends were trimmed by 3 bases and 3 bases, with 11 bases remaining between them. Germline V gene lookup returns CDR1 SGHAT and CDR2 FQNNGV. The chain's CDR3 is CASSLIRGDYGYTF. The CDR3 DNA is TGTGCCAGCAGCTTGATCAGGGGAGACTATGGCTACACCTTC.

This chain connects TRBV19 to TRBJ1-5, with D uncertain. The germline CDR1 and CDR2 sequences are LNHDA and SQIVND (reference sequence). The CDR3 consists of 16 residues. Between the trimmed V and J ends, which lost 3 bases and 3 bases, there was a span of 15 bases. CDR3 sequence: CASSIAVGLINQPQHF. DNA of the CDR3: TGTGCCAGTAGTATCGCCGTGGGCCTAATCAATCAGCCCCAGCATTTT.

This clone was observed a single time. The V and J genes are TRBV10-1 and TRBJ1-6; 8 nucleotides align to TRBD1. The CDR3 consists of 17 residues. Germline CDR1 reads WNHNN; CDR2 reads SYGVQD (reference sequence). J gave up 6 bases and V 0 bases, and 7 bases lay outside the gene matches. In DNA, the CDR3 is TGCGCCAGCAGTGAGTCACGGACAGGGTTCTCTAATTCACCCCTCCACTTT. Translated: CASSESRTGFSNSPLHF.

A note on this clone: Distinct nucleotide sequences in the sample also encode this CDR3. This chain joins TRBV19 and TRBJ1-5, with 7 bases fitting TRBD1. The CDR3 runs 14 residues. Germline loops: CDR1 LNHDA, CDR2 SQIVND (reference sequence). J was trimmed by 4 bases and V by 1 base; bases with no gene match: 1. CDR3 DNA sequence: TGTGCCAGTAGTATAGCAGGGGGTAATCAGCCCCAGCATTTT. Its protein is CASSIAGGNQPQHF.

This clone has a single count. This chain links TRBV7-2 with TRBJ2-5; 10 bases map to TRBD2. With 9 bases clipped from V and 5 bases from J, the junction kept 12 bases outside the gene matches. This CDR3 spans 15 amino acids. CDR1 and CDR2 (germline): SGHTA, FQGNSA. The CDR3 loop is CASQASGGAWETQYF. The DNA for the CDR3 is TGTGCCAGTCAGGCGAGCGGGGGGGCCTGGGAGACCCAGTACTTC.

In the case of this clone: Other DNA sequences in this specimen translate into the identical CDR3. This chain connects TRBV4-3 to TRBJ1-2; D gene unclear. This CDR3 region has 14 residues. Trimming stripped 0 bases from V and 2 bases from J, with 7 bases between. Germline V gene sequence: CDR1 LGHNA, CDR2 YSLEER. The CDR3 sequence: CASSQDQANYGYTF. DNA for the CDR3: TGCGCCAGCAGCCAAGATCAGGCCAACTATGGCTACACCTTC.

The CDR3 reads CASSLGAPGGDQPQHF. Written as DNA, the CDR3 is TGTGCCAGCAGCTTGGGGGCGCCCGGCGGGGATCAGCCCCAGCATTTT. The chain carries TRBV5-7 and TRBJ1-5; D is unresolved. TRBV5-7 carries the ORF label, with uncertain function. The germline V and J ends were trimmed by 0 bases and 5 bases, with 15 bases remaining between them. The CDR3 consists of 16 residues.

The chain couples TRBV6-5 to TRBJ1-5, with 7 bases aligning to TRBD1. The CDR3 has 14 residues. After removal of 6 bases from V and 4 bases from J, the junction contained 6 bases not matched to a gene. The V gene's germline CDR1 is MNHEY and CDR2 SVGAGI. This CDR3 reads CASRPGTVNQPQHF. In DNA form, the CDR3 reads TGTGCCAGCAGGCCCGGGACAGTAAATCAGCCCCAGCATTTT.

The rearrangement links TRBV18 to TRBJ2-5; D unclear. V was cut by 3 bases and J by 1 base, with 3 bases left in between. Germline CDR1 and CDR2: KGHSH and LQKENI. The CDR3 totals 12 residues. CDR3 sequence: CASSPAQETQYF. DNA of the CDR3: TGTGCCAGCTCACCGGCCCAAGAGACCCAGTACTTC.

The CDR3 is CSASVAGGNHTQYF. The CDR3 region has the DNA TGCAGTGCTAGTGTAGCGGGGGGGAATCATACGCAGTATTTT. The chain carries TRBV20-1 and TRBJ2-3; 11 bases are shared with TRBD2. After removal of 3 bases from V and 7 bases from J, the junction contained 6 bases not matched to a gene. CDR3 length: 14 amino acids. The germline V gene has CDR1 DFQATT and CDR2 SNEGSKA (reference sequence).

The genes are TRBV4-2 and TRBJ2-7; 15 positions match TRBD2. Per germline, CDR1 LGHNA and CDR2 YNFKEQ. CDR3 length: 19 amino acids. The trim removed 0 bases at V and 3 bases at J, leaving 9 bases unmatched. CDR3 region: CASSQDLGTSGGSYYEQYF. The CDR3 region has the DNA TGTGCCAGCAGCCAAGATCTCGGGACTAGCGGGGGGAGCTACTACGAGCAGTACTTC.

The chain is built from TRBV7-9 and TRBJ2-5, with a possible D match to TRBD2 (7 bases). Germline-derived CDR1 and CDR2 are SEHNR and FQNEAQ (reference sequence). The CDR3 consists of 15 residues. The germline V and J ends were trimmed by 5 bases and 4 bases, with 17 bases remaining between them. CDR3 in amino acids: CASSPSGARGETQYF. DNA of the CDR3: TGTGCCAGCAGCCCGAGCGGGGCCAGGGGAGAGACCCAGTACTTC.

This CDR3 reads CASSSTDPDPTPGYTF. In DNA form, the CDR3 reads TGCGCCAGCAGCTCGACAGACCCGGACCCTACGCCCGGCTACACCTTC. This chain links TRBV5-1 with TRBJ1-2, with D possibly being TRBD1 (5 bases). This CDR3 has 16 residues. Trimming shortened V by 3 bases and J by 8 bases, and 23 bases separated the two germline ends. The V gene's germline CDR1 is SGHRS and CDR2 YFSETQ.

The table lists this clone with a few counts. This sequence joins TRBV30 and TRBJ1-3, with D maybe TRBD1 (5 bases). The CDR3 loop spans 13 amino acids. The germline gives CDR1 GTSNPN, CDR2 SVGIG (reference sequence). Trimming cost V 3 bases and J 3 bases, with 9 bases left between them. This CDR3 is CAWSEGVGNTIYF. DNA of the CDR3: TGTGCCTGGAGCGAAGGGGTTGGAAACACCATATATTTT.

The chain recombines TRBV7-9 with TRBJ2-5; 8 nucleotides match TRBD1. The CDR3 is 15 amino acids. With 5 bases clipped from V and 1 base from J, the junction kept 6 bases outside the gene matches. Germline V gene data show CDR1 as SEHNR and CDR2 as FQNEAQ (reference sequence). CDR3 amino acids: CASSTGQALQETQYF. In nucleotides, the CDR3 is TGTGCCAGCAGCACGGGACAGGCTCTCCAAGAGACCCAGTACTTC.

V is TRBV7-3 and J is TRBJ2-2, with a weak D call TRBD2 (5 bases). The germline CDR1 and CDR2 sequences are SGHTA and FQGTGA. V was trimmed by 5 bases and J by 2 bases, leaving 6 bases between them. This CDR3 is built from 13 residues. The CDR3 sequence is CASSRLNTGELFF. CDR3 nucleotide sequence: TGTGCCAGCAGCCGACTAAACACCGGGGAGCTGTTTTTT.

The chain employs TRBV3-1 (or the pseudogene TRBV3-2) and TRBJ1-2; D gene uncertain. Germline values: CDR1 LGHDT, CDR2 YNNKEL (reference sequence). The CDR3 consists of 14 residues. V was cut by 2 bases and J by 7 bases, with 14 bases left in between. The DNA of the CDR3 is TGTGCCAGCAGCCAATCGCTCCCTACTGGTGGCTACACCTTC. Residues: CASSQSLPTGGYTF.

This clone has a handful of counts. The CDR3 DNA sequence: TGTGCCAGTGAATGGACAGCGAACACCGGGGAGCTGTTTTTT. It encodes CASEWTANTGELFF. The J gene is TRBJ2-2, the V gene TRBV2; D is perhaps TRBD1 (6 bases). Trimming stripped 9 bases from V and 0 bases from J, with 11 bases between. Germline V gene lookup returns CDR1 SNHLY and CDR2 FYNNEI. The CDR3 is 14 amino acids.

The chain employs TRBV9 and TRBJ1-6; possibly TRBD1 for D (5 bases). Trimming shortened V by 1 base and J by 7 bases, and 9 bases separated the two germline ends. Per germline, CDR1 SGDLS and CDR2 YYNGEE. There are 14 residues in the CDR3. CDR3 sequence: CASSVRGENSPLHF. DNA of the CDR3: TGTGCCAGCAGCGTAAGGGGTGAGAATTCACCCCTCCACTTT.

V and J are TRBV6-5 and TRBJ2-3; D might be TRBD1 (6 bases). Germline-derived CDR1 and CDR2 are MNHEY and SVGAGI. The CDR3 spans 15 residues. V lost 6 bases to trimming and J lost 2 bases, with 15 bases between them. The CDR3 region is CASSLDRSLTDTQYF. CDR3 bases: TGTGCCAGCAGCTTGGACAGATCTCTCACAGATACGCAGTATTTT.

The V gene is TRBV11-3, the J gene TRBJ1-1; D might be TRBD1 (5 bases). The germline CDR1 and CDR2 sequences are SGHNT and YENEEA. This CDR3 region has 15 residues. Trimming stripped 1 base from V and 5 bases from J, with 14 bases between. This chain's CDR3 is CASSLGAGRGTEAFF. The DNA for the CDR3 is TGTGCCAGCAGCTTAGGGGCAGGACGGGGGACTGAAGCTTTCTTT.

The V and J genes are TRBV9 and TRBJ2-7; D is unresolved. Germline CDR1 SGDLS, CDR2 YYNGEE. Trimming removed 4 bases at V and 2 bases at J, with 13 bases between. The CDR3 is 14 amino acids. CDR3 coding DNA: TGTGCCAGCAGCCCCGTCCAGGCAGCCTACGAGCAGTACTTC. This codes for CASSPVQAAYEQYF.

This chain connects TRBV3-1 (or the pseudogene TRBV3-2) to TRBJ2-1; D is unresolved. Germline loops: CDR1 LGHDT, CDR2 YNNKEL (reference sequence). V was pared by 6 bases and J by 7 bases, with 7 bases between. The CDR3 consists of 11 residues. The CDR3 here is CASRNLNEQFF. CDR3 sequence (DNA): TGTGCCAGCAGAAACCTAAATGAGCAGTTCTTC.

The gene calls are TRBV13 and TRBJ2-3; D perhaps matches TRBD1 (6 bases). From germline, CDR1 is PRHDT and CDR2 FYEKMQ (reference sequence). V was cut by 3 bases and J by 4 bases, with 11 bases left in between. The CDR3 spans 14 residues. The CDR3 bases are TGTGCCAGCAGCTTGGGTGGGGGCTCAGATACGCAGTATTTT. It is translated as CASSLGGGSDTQYF.

The chain uses TRBV6-5 and TRBJ2-5; 8 bases map to TRBD2. V trimming: 6 bases; J trimming: 4 bases; junction bases outside the gene matches: 7. The CDR3 sequence is 14 residues long. Germline V gene lookup returns CDR1 MNHEY and CDR2 SVGAGI. Written as DNA, the CDR3 is TGTGCCAGCAGGCACGCGGGGGGCCCAGAGACCCAGTACTTC. Translated, it gives CASRHAGGPETQYF.

V is TRBV15 and J is TRBJ2-1; 8 nucleotides line up with TRBD1. The CDR3 has 15 residues. Germline values: CDR1 LNHNV, CDR2 YYDKDF (reference sequence). Trimming took 0 bases from V and 8 from J; bases not matched to a gene: 6. CDR3 nucleotide sequence: TGTGCCACCAGCAGAGATAGGCAGGGGGCGGATGAGCAGTTCTTC. Its protein product is CATSRDRQGADEQFF.